The subject of this entry is one TCR beta chain. Its antigen specificity is not known. No per-base quality is available; no much larger clone lies one base away. This sample was taken from a study of cytomegalovirus exposure and HLA in healthy donors (dated 2017 in TCRdb). Background on the whole study: According to a later analysis, the 120 or so validation repertoires were produced on the same platform as the approximately 620 repertoires of the first cohort. The study aimed to test whether cataloging public T cell receptors could reveal signatures of past pathogen exposure. In addition to the first cohort of hundreds of subjects, a separate validation cohort of 120 different subjects was used. High-throughput TCR immunosequencing, statistical association of individual TCRs with disease status, and machine learning were combined to predict cytomegalovirus infection status. Findings and caveats that apply to the study as a whole: The classifier was reported to diagnose cytomegalovirus status with high specificity and sensitivity in both the original and validation cohorts. Most TCR sequences were seen in very few donors, while some public TCRs were found in many individuals. A later analysis had no HLA typing for the validation cohort, so co-occurrence there was scored across all 110 or so repertoires. Of the cluster scores, 85% to 95% were above 0 in a later analysis, which found that TCRs clustered in the first cohort also tended to co-occur in the roughly 130 validation repertoires. According to the authors, the approach could potentially be generalized to other disease states and immunological phenotypes. The study listed 170 or so TCR beta chains as associated with cytomegalovirus. A few of the identified cytomegalovirus-associated TCR beta chains were confirmed in vitro to be specific for cytomegalovirus antigens.

The donors were included in the validation cohort of 120 subjects, a group kept apart from the roughly 670-subject first cohort. The germline V end is reduced by 1 base and the J end by 5 bases; junction bases left unmatched: 4. The germline V gene provides CDR1 MNHNS and CDR2 SASEGT. The CDR3 runs 15 residues from the cysteine to the phenylalanine. Just the 45-base CDR3 DNA is kept, in frame starting at base 1. Library preparation used the immunoSEQ multiplex PCR assay. Concerning the study's data processing: A statistical classification framework was built to diagnose cytomegalovirus status from the catalog of TCR beta chain sequences. TCRdb took over this immuneACCESS table, retaining in-frame rearrangements with V and J assigned. Such tables are incomplete; in checked studies, under half of the missing clones stem from an unresolved V gene, and the remainder is unexplained. That table furnishes V, J and clone size, whereas the DNA furnished D and trimming. The table for this sample lists some 170,000 clones; 96% of them were counted only once. The top ten clonotypes cover roughly 0.83% of the sample.

This TCR came from a woman aged 18-35 years in good health and CMV-seronegative. The chain is assembled from TRBV6-1 and TRBJ2-5, with 10 middle bases fitting TRBD2. The source material was PBMCs. The encoded CDR3 is CASSEEGLASETQYF. The base sequence is TGTGCCAGCAGTGAAGAGGGACTAGCGAGCGAGACCCAGTACTTC.